Reported below is one TCR beta chain. Using immunoSEQ multiplex PCR, the repertoire was profiled, and TCRdb retains in-frame clones only, with some absent. The sample yields a few hundred thousand clones, around 89% seen once. This specimen belongs to a study of blood T cell repertoires in COVID-19. Overall study context: Acute and convalescent COVID-19 samples came from the United States, Italy and Spain.

Trimming left V 2 bases short and J 2 bases short, with 17 bases between. This CDR3 has 17 residues. Germline values: CDR1 SEHNR, CDR2 FQNEAQ (reference sequence). Sequencing used peripheral blood. The clonotype comes from a woman in her 50s with COVID-19, enrolled during active disease. This sequence joins TRBV7-9 and TRBJ2-3; D unresolved. This CDR3 reads CASSLSAQVLPTDTQYF. The CDR3 bases are TGTGCCAGCAGCTTAAGTGCGCAGGTCCTCCCCACAGATACGCAGTATTTT.